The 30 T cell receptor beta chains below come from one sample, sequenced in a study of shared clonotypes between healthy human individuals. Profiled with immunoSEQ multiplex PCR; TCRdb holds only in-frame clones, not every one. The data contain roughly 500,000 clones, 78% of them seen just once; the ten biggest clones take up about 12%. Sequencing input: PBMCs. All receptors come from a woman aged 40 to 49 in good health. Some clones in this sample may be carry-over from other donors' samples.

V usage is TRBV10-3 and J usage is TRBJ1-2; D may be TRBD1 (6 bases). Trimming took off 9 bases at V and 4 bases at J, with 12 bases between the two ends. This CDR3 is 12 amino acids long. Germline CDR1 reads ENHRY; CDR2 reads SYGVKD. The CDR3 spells CAINRESYGYTF. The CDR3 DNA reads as TGTGCCATTAACAGGGAGTCCTATGGCTACACCTTC.

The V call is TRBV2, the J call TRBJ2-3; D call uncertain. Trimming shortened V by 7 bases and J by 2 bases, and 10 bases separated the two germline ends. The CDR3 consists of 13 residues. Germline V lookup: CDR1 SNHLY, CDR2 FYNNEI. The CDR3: CASKAELTDTQYF. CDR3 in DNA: TGTGCCAGCAAGGCGGAACTCACAGATACGCAGTATTTT.

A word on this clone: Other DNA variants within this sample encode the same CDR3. Here the CDR3 reads CASSLAGGNTEAFF. The CDR3 bases are TGTGCCAGCAGCTTAGCTGGCGGAAACACTGAAGCTTTCTTT. The gene calls are TRBV7-9 and TRBJ1-1; D gene ambiguous. The CDR3 has 14 residues. Germline values: CDR1 SEHNR, CDR2 FQNEAQ (reference sequence). Trimming pared 0 bases from V and 2 bases from J, leaving 7 bases between.

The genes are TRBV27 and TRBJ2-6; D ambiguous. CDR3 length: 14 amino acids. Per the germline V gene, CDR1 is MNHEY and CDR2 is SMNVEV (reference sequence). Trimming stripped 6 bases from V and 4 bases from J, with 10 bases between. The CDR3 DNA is TGTGCCAGCAGGGACCTCGAGGGGGCCAACGTCCTGACTTTC. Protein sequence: CASRDLEGANVLTF.

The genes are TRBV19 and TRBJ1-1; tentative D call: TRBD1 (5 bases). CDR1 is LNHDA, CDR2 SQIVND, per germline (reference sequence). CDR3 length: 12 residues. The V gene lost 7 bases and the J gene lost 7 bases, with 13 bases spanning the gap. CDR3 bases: TGTGCCAGTAAAACCGCCGGGGGTGAAGCTTTCTTT. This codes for CASKTAGGEAFF. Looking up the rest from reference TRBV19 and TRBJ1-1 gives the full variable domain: DGGITQSPKYLFRKEGQNVTLSCEQNLNHDAMYWYRQDPGQGLRLIYYSQIVNDFQKGDIAEGYSVSREKKESFPLTVTSAQKNPTAFYLCASKTAGGEAFFGQGTRLTVV.

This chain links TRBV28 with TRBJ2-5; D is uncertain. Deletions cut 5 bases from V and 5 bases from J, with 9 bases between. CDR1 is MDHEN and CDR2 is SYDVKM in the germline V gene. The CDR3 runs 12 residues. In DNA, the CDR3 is TGTGCCAGCAGTAGCAGCTTGGAGACCCAGTACTTC. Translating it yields CASSSSLETQYF.

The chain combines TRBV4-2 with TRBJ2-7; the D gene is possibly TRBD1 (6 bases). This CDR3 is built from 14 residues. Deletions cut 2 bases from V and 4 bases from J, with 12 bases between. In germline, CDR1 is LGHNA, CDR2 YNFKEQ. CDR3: CASSQNTGLYEQYF. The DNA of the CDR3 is TGTGCCAGCAGCCAAAACACAGGGTTGTACGAGCAGTACTTC.

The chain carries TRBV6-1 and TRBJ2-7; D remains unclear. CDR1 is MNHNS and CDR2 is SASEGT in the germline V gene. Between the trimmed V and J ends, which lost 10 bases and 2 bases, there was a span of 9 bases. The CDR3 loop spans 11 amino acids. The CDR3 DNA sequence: TGTGCCACGACCCCCACCTACGAGCAGTACTTC. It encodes CATTPTYEQYF.

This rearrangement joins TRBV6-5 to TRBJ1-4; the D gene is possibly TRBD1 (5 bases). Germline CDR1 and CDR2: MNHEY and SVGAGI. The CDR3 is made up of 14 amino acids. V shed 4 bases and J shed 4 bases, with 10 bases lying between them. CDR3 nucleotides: TGTGCCAGCAGTTTTGGCGACAGTAATGAAAAACTGTTTTTT. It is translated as CASSFGDSNEKLFF.

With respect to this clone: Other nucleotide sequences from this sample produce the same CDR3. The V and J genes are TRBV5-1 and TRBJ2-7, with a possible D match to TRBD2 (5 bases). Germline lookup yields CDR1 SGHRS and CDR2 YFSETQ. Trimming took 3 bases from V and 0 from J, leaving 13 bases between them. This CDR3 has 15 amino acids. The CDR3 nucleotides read TGCGCCAGCAGCTCCCAATTAGCGCCCTCCTACGAGCAGTACTTC. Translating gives CASSSQLAPSYEQYF. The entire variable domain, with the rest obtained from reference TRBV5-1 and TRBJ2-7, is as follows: KAGVTQTPRYLIKTRGQQVTLSCSPISGHRSVSWYQQTPGQGLQFLFEYFSETQRNKGNFPGRFSGRQFSNSRSEMNVSTLELGDSALYLCASSSQLAPSYEQYFGPGTRLTVT.

This chain's CDR3 is CASSLASLIAEPTGNEQFF. CDR3 bases: TGCGCCAGCAGCTTGGCCTCGTTGATAGCGGAACCCACGGGGAATGAGCAGTTCTTC. V gene TRBV5-1 combines with J gene TRBJ2-1; tentative D call: TRBD2 (6 bases). Germline V gene data show CDR1 as SGHRS and CDR2 as YFSETQ. The CDR3 length is 19 residues. Trimming took off 0 bases at V and 7 bases at J, with 26 bases between the two ends. The full variable domain, completed using reference TRBV5-1 and TRBJ2-1, is KAGVTQTPRYLIKTRGQQVTLSCSPISGHRSVSWYQQTPGQGLQFLFEYFSETQRNKGNFPGRFSGRQFSNSRSEMNVSTLELGDSALYLCASSLASLIAEPTGNEQFFGPGTRLTVL.

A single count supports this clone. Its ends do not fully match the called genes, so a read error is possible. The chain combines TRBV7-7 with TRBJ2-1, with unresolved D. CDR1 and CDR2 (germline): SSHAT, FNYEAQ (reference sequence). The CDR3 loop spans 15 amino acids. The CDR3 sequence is CASSLAPGVYNEQFF. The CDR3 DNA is TGTGCTAGCAGCTTAGCCCCTGGTGTTTACAATGAGCAGTTCTTC.

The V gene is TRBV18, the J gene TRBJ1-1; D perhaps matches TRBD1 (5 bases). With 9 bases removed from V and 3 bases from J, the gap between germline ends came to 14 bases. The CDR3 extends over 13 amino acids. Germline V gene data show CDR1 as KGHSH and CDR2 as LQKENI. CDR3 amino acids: CASSWGTDTEAFF. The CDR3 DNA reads TGTGCCAGTTCTTGGGGGACTGACACTGAAGCTTTCTTT.

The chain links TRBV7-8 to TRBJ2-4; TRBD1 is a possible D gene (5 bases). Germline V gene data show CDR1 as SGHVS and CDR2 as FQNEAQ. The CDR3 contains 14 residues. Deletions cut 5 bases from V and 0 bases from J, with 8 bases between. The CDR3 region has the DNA TGTGCCAGCAGCCCCAGGGTAGCCAAAAACATTCAGTACTTC. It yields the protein CASSPRVAKNIQYF. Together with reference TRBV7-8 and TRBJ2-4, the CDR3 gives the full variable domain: GAGVSQSPRYKVAKRGQDVALRCDPISGHVSLFWYQQALGQGPEFLTYFQNEAQLDKSGLPSDRFFAERPEGSVSTLKIQRTQQEDSAVYLCASSPRVAKNIQYFGAGTRLSVL.

The CDR3 sequence: CATSASGTSTDTQYF. In nucleotides, the CDR3 is TGTGCCACCAGCGCAAGCGGTACCAGCACAGATACGCAGTATTTT. The V gene is TRBV15, the J gene TRBJ2-3, with TRBD2 as a possible D gene (5 bases). Trimming removed 5 bases at V and 0 bases at J, with 12 bases between. The CDR3 totals 15 residues. The germline CDR1 and CDR2 sequences are LNHNV and YYDKDF (reference sequence). The full variable domain, in which reference TRBV15 and TRBJ2-3 provide the parts outside the CDR3, is DAMVIQNPRYQVTQFGKPVTLSCSQTLNHNVMYWYQQKSSQAPKLLFHYYDKDFNNEADTPDNFQSRRPNTSFCFLDIRSPGLGDTAMYLCATSASGTSTDTQYFGPGTRLTVL.

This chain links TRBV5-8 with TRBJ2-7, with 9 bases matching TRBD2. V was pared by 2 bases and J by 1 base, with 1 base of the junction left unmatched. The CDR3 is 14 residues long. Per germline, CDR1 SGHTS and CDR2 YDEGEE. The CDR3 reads CASSFAGGSYEQYF. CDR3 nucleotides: TGTGCCAGCAGCTTTGCGGGAGGGTCCTACGAGCAGTACTTC.

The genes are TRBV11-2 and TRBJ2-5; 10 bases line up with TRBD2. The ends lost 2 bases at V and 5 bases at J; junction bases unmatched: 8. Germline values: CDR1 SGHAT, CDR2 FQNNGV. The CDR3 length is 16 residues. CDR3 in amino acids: CASSLTGLAIVETQYF. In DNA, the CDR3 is TGTGCCAGCAGCTTAACGGGACTAGCGATCGTGGAGACCCAGTACTTC.

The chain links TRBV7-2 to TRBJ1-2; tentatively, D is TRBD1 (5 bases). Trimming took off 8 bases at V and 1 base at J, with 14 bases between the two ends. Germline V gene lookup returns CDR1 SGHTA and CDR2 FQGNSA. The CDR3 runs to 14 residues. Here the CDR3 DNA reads TGTGCCAGCTTCCGGGGGGGTGGTAACTATGGCTACACCTTC. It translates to CASFRGGGNYGYTF.

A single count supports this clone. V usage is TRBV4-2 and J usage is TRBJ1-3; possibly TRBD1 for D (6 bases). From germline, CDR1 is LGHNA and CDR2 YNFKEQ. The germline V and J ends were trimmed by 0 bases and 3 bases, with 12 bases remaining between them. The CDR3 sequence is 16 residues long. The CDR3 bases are TGTGCCAGCAGCCAAGAGACTCCAGGGGTTGGAAACACCATATATTTT. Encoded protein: CASSQETPGVGNTIYF.

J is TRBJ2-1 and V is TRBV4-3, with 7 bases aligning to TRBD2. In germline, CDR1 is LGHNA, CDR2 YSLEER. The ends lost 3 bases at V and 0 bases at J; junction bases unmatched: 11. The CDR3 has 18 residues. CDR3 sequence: CASSQPGLGGISYNEQFF. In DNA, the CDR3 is TGCGCCAGCAGCCAGCCCGGACTAGGTGGGATCTCCTACAATGAGCAGTTCTTC.

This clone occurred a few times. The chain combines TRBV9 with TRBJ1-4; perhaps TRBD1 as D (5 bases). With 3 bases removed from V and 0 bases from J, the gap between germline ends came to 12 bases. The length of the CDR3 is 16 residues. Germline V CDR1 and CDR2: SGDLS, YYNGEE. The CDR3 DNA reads TGTGCCAGCAGCGCACAGGAAAAGGCAACTAATGAAAAACTGTTTTTT. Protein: CASSAQEKATNEKLFF.

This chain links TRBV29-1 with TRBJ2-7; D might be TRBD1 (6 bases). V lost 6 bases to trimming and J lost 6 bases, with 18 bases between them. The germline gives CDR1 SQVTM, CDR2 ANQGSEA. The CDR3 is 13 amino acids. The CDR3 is CSVGTTAGAEQYF. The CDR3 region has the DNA TGCAGCGTCGGAACGACTGCAGGGGCCGAGCAGTACTTC.

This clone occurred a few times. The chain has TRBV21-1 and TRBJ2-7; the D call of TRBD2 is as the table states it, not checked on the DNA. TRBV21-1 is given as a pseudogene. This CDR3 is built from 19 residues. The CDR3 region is CASSKPGRTNPSGRAPQYF. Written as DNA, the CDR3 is TGTGCCAGCAGCAAGCCCGGGAGGACAAACCCTAGCGGGAGGGCCCCGCAGTACTTC.

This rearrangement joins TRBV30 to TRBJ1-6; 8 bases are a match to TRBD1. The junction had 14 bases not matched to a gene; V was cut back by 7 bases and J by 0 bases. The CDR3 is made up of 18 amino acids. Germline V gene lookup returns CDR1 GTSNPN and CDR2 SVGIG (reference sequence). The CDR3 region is CASAPGGSLSSYNSPLHF. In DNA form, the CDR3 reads TGTGCCTCCGCCCCAGGGGGCTCCCTAAGCTCCTATAATTCACCCCTCCACTTT.

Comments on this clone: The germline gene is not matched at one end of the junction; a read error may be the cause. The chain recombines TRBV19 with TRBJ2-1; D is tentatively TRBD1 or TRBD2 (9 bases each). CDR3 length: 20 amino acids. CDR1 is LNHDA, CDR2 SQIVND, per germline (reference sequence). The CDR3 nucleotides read TGTGCCAGCAGTAGTAGAGGACAGGGGTCAACCTTAGCGGGAGTCGATGAGCAGTTCTTC. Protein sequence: CASSSRGQGSTLAGVDEQFF.

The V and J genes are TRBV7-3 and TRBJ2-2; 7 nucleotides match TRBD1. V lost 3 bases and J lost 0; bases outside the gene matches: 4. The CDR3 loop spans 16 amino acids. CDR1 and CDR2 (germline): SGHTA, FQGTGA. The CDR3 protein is CASSFTQGPNTGELFF. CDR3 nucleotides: TGTGCCAGCAGCTTCACACAGGGGCCGAACACCGGGGAGCTGTTTTTT.

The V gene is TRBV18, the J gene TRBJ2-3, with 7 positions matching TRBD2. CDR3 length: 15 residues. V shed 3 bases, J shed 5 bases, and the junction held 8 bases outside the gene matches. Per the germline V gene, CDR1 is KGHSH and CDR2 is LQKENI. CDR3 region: CASSPWREYGDTQYF. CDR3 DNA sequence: TGTGCCAGCTCACCCTGGCGGGAGTATGGAGATACGCAGTATTTT.

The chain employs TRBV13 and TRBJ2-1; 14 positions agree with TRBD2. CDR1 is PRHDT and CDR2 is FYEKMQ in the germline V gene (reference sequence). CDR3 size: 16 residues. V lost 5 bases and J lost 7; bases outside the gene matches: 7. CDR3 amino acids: CASSPGLAGGTNEQFF. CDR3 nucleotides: TGTGCCAGCAGCCCTGGACTAGCGGGAGGAACGAATGAGCAGTTCTTC.

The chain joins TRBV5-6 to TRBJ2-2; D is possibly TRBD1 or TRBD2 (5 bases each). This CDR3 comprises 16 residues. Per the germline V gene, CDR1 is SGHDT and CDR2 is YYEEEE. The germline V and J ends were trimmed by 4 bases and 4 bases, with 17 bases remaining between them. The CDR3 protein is CASSLPRDGGTGELFF. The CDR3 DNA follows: TGTGCCAGCAGCCTGCCTCGGGACGGAGGCACCGGGGAGCTGTTTTTT.

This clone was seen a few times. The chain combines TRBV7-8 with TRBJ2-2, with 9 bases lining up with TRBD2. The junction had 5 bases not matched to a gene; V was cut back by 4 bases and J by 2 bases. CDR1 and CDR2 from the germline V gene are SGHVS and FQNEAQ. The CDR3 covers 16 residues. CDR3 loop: CASSSLAGVNTGELFF. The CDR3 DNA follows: TGTGCCAGCAGCTCCTTAGCGGGAGTCAACACCGGGGAGCTGTTTTTT.